The rows below give T cell receptor beta chains drawn from one sample of a study of blood T cell repertoires in COVID-19. The protocol was immunoSEQ multiplex PCR, while the TCRdb copy is restricted to in-frame clones and leaves out a portion. The table has about 160,000 clones, around 85% seen once. The sample comprised peripheral blood. The receptors stem from a man aged 60 to 75 who had recovered from COVID-19. Each CDR3 is given with its conserved first and last residue. A D gene is named only where the DNA matches it firmly. Clone size is shown for a subset of rows, as once, few, many or a class of expanded clone.

CDR3nt	CDR3aa	v_gene	j_gene	d_gene	abundance
TGTGCCAGCATATTAGCGGGGGGGCAGGACAATGAGCAGTTCTTC	CASILAGGQDNEQFF	TRBV28	TRBJ2-1	TRBD2	few
TGTGCCAGCAGCCAGGACACTCCCTATGGCTACACCTTC	CASSQDTPYGYTF	TRBV3-1/TRBV3-2	TRBJ1-2	-	few
TGTGCCAGCAGCTTAGGTTGGCAGGGTAATTCTAATGGCTACACCTTC	CASSLGWQGNSNGYTF	TRBV7-2	TRBJ1-2	-	-
TGTGCCAGTAGTCATCTAGCGGGGGGGACTAGCGGCACAGATACGCAGTATTTT	CASSHLAGGTSGTDTQYF	TRBV19	TRBJ2-3	TRBD2	few
TGTGCCAGCAGCTTAACAGGGGGCCCCAATTCACCCCTCCACTTT	CASSLTGGPNSPLHF	TRBV13	TRBJ1-6	TRBD1	-
TGTGCTAGTGGTACTACCAAGACAGGCGGAGGAAACACCATATATTTT	CASGTTKTGGGNTIYF	TRBV12-5	TRBJ1-3	-	-
TGTCTGGGCCAGGCTTCTAACTATGGCTACACCTTC	CLGQASNYGYTF	TRBV30	TRBJ1-2	-	once
TGTGCCAGCAGCTTTGGAGGTGAACGGAGTGGCTACACCTTC	CASSFGGERSGYTF	TRBV7-9	TRBJ1-2	-	-
TGTGCCTGGAGTGTAGGGGAATATCAGCCCCAGCATTTT	CAWSVGEYQPQHF	TRBV30	TRBJ1-5	-	-
TGTGCCAGCGTAACGGACAGGTTCACCTACAATGAGCAGTTCTTC	CASVTDRFTYNEQFF	TRBV5-5	TRBJ2-1	TRBD1	-
TGTGCCAGTACCCTGAGAGGGTCTGGACAGCCCCAGCATTTT	CASTLRGSGQPQHF	TRBV19	TRBJ1-5	-	-
TGTGCCAGCAAATGGGACAGGGGCGCGGAGACCCAGTACTTC	CASKWDRGAETQYF	TRBV3-1/TRBV3-2	TRBJ2-5	TRBD1	-
TGTGCCAGCAGCTTATATCCGACAGAGGACTACGAGCAGTACTTC	CASSLYPTEDYEQYF	TRBV7-9	TRBJ2-7	-	-
TGTGCCAGCAGCCCCGGAAGGGGGCCCAGTTTCGACCAGTACTTC	CASSPGRGPSFDQYF	TRBV7-2	TRBJ2-5	TRBD1	-
TGTGCCAGCAGCTTACGAGCGGGGGAGACAGATACGCAGTATTTT	CASSLRAGETDTQYF	TRBV7-3	TRBJ2-3	TRBD2	-
TGCGCCAGCAGCCAGGACTCCGGGACAGAGCCAGTTTGCACCTTC	CASSQDSGTEPVCTF	TRBV4-3	TRBJ1-2	TRBD1	-
TGTGCCAGCAGCCCGGGGGTACGGGGAAGTGGCGAGCAGTTCTTC	CASSPGVRGSGEQFF	TRBV7-9	TRBJ2-1	-	-
TGTGCCAGCAGCCCTAGCGGGGGGGTGCTAGAGACCCAGTACTTC	CASSPSGGVLETQYF	TRBV5-4	TRBJ2-5	TRBD2	-
TGCGCCAGCAGCTTGCGAACACAGGATGGCTACACCTTC	CASSLRTQDGYTF	TRBV5-1	TRBJ1-2	-	-
TGTGCCAGCAGTGAGGAGGGATCCTATGGCTACACCTTC	CASSEEGSYGYTF	TRBV6-4	TRBJ1-2	-	-
TGTGCCAGCAGTGACAGGGAGGGCTATGGCTACACCTTC	CASSDREGYGYTF	TRBV2	TRBJ1-2	-	few
TGTGCCAGCAGTACCTCGAGGAGGTATGGCTACACCTTC	CASSTSRRYGYTF	TRBV12-3/TRBV12-4	TRBJ1-2	-	-
TGTGCCAGCAGCCAGGTAGCGGGGGACCATGAGCAGTTCTTC	CASSQVAGDHEQFF	TRBV4-2	TRBJ2-1	TRBD2	-
TGTGCCAGCAGCTTGGGGTCGACAGGGGCTAGGTACACTGAAGCTTTCTTT	CASSLGSTGARYTEAFF	TRBV5-4	TRBJ1-1	TRBD1	-
TGTGCCAGCAGCCTAGACGGAAACTATGGCTACACCTTC	CASSLDGNYGYTF	TRBV6-1	TRBJ1-2	-	-
TGTGCCAGCAGCTTGGAGCGGGGGCGACAGTTCTTC	CASSLERGRQFF	TRBV5-4	TRBJ2-1	TRBD2	-
TGTGCCAGCAGCCCCGGGGGACCCGGGTACAATGAGCAGTTCTTC	CASSPGGPGYNEQFF	TRBV13	TRBJ2-1	-	-
TGTGCCAGCAGCGGGGACAGGGTGAGCGATGAGCAGTTCTTC	CASSGDRVSDEQFF	TRBV5-8	TRBJ2-1	TRBD1	-
TGTGCCAGCAGCCTACAGGGTAACACTGAAGCTTTCTTT	CASSLQGNTEAFF	TRBV7-3	TRBJ1-1	-	-
TGTGCCAGCACGACAAGAGGGACAAGGAATCAGCCCCAGCATTTT	CASTTRGTRNQPQHF	TRBV2	TRBJ1-5	-	-
TGTGCCAGCAGATGGGGCTACATGAACACTGAAGCTTTCTTT	CASRWGYMNTEAFF	TRBV11-2	TRBJ1-1	-	-
TGTGCCAGAAGCTGGGGACAGGGGGGAAGCAATCAGCCCCAGCATTTT	CARSWGQGGSNQPQHF	TRBV5-3	TRBJ1-5	TRBD1	once